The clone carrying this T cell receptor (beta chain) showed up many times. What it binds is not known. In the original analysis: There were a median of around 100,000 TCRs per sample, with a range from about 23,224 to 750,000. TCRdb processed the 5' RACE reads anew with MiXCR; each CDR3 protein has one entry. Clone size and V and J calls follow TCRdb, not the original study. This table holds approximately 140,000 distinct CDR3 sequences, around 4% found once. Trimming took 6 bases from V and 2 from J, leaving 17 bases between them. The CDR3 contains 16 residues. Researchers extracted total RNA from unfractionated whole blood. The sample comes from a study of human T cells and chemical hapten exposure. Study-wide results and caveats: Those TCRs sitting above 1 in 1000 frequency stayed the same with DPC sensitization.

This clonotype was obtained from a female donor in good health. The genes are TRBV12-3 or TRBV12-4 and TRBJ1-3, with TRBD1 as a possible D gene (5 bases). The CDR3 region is CASSMTEGLAGNTIYF. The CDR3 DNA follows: TGTGCCAGCAGCATGACCGAGGGACTGGCTGGAAACACCATATATTTT.